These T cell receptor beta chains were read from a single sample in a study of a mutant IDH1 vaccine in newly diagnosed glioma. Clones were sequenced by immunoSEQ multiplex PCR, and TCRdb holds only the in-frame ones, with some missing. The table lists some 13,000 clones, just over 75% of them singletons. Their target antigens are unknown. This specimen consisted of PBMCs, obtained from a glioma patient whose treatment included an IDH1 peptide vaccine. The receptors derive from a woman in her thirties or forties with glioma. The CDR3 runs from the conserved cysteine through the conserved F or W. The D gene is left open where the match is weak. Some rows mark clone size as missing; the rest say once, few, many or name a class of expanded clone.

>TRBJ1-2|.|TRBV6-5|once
TGTGCCAGTAAAGTCCGGGGGAAGTTTGGCTACACCTTC
CASKVRGKFGYTF
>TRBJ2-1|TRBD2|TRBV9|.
TGTGCCAGCAGCGATAGCGGGAGGGCCCCCTACAATGAGCAGTTCTTC
CASSDSGRAPYNEQFF
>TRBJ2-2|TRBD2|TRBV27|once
TGTGCCAGCAGTTTATCCCGGACTAGTTATGCCGGGGAGCTGTTTTTT
CASSLSRTSYAGELFF
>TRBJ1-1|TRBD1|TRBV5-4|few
TGTGCCAGCAGAAGGACAGGGGATCGAGCTTTCTTT
CASRRTGDRAFF
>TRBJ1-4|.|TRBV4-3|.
TGCGCCAGCAGCCAAGATAGGGCAGGGGCTGAAAAACTGTTTTTT
CASSQDRAGAEKLFF
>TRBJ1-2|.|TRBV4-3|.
TGCGCCAGCAGCCAAGATCGGTTCGAGGGGACCTATGGCTACACCTTC
CASSQDRFEGTYGYTF
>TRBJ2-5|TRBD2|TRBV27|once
TGTGCCAGCAGTCCCTTAGCGGGAGGCCACCAAGAGACCCAGTACTTC
CASSPLAGGHQETQYF
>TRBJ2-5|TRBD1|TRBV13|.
TGTGCCAGCAGCCGGACAGGGCGGATGGGGTACCAAGAGACCCAGTACTTC
CASSRTGRMGYQETQYF
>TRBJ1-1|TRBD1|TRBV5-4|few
TGTGCCAGCAGCCGAATGACAGGGCTTTCTGGAGCTTTCTTT
CASSRMTGLSGAFF
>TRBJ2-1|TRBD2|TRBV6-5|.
TGTGCCAGCAGAGTAGCGGGGGGGTCCGGTGAGCAGTTCTTC
CASRVAGGSGEQFF
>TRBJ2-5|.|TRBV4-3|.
TGCGCCAGCAGCCTTACAAAACAAGAGACCCAGTACTTC
CASSLTKQETQYF
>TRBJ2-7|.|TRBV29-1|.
TGCAGCCCTGACGGCCAGATCTCCTACGAGCAGTACTTC
CSPDGQISYEQYF
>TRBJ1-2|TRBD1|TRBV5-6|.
TGTGCCAGCAGCTTGGGGGCACAGGGGATTTATGGCTACACCTTC
CASSLGAQGIYGYTF
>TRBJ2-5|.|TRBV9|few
TGTGCCAGCAGCATCTCAGGGGCCCCGGATTTCCAAGAGACCCAGTACTTC
CASSISGAPDFQETQYF
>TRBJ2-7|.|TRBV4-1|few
TGCGCCAGCATCTCCCCCGAGACAGGAGTCTACGAGCAGTACTTC
CASISPETGVYEQYF
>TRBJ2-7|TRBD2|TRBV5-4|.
TGTGCCAGCAGCCCGGAGCGGGGGGCCTACGAGCAGTACTTC
CASSPERGAYEQYF
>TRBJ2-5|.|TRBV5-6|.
TGTGCCAGCAGCTTGGGGGCGTCCCAGTACTTC
CASSLGASQYF
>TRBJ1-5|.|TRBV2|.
TGTGCCAGCATTCGAGATAGCAATCAGCCCCAGCATTTT
CASIRDSNQPQHF
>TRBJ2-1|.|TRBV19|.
TGTGCCAGTAGCCTCAGGGCTCCACCGAATGAGCAGTTCTTC
CASSLRAPPNEQFF
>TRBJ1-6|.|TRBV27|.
TGTGCCAGCAAGTGGAGCTCCTATAATTCACCCCTCCACTTT
CASKWSSYNSPLHF
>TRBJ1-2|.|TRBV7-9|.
TGTGCCAGCAGCTTGCCCGGGCGGAATGGCTACACCTTC
CASSLPGRNGYTF
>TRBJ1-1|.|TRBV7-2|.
TGTGCCAGCAGCTTAGGTAAGAGGGCTTATGAAGCTGAAGCTTTCTTT
CASSLGKRAYEAEAFF
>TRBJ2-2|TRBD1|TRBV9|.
TGTGCCAGCAGCGCGGGGACAGGGAACACCGGGGAGCTGTTTTTT
CASSAGTGNTGELFF
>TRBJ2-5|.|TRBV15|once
TGTGCCACCAGTGTGGGACCCGGAAAGACCCAGTACTTC
CATSVGPGKTQYF
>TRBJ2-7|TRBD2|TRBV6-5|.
TGTGCCAGCAGGCTCACTAGCGGGAAGAGCTACGAGCAGTACTTC
CASRLTSGKSYEQYF
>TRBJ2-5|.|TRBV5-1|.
TGCGCCAGCAGCTTGGATCAACTGAGGTCCCGTGGCAGGGCAGAGACCCAGTACTTC
CASSLDQLRSRGRAETQYF
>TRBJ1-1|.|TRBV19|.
TGTGCCAGTAGTATCGGGGGGGCGCATAGGACTGAAGCTTTCTTT
CASSIGGAHRTEAFF
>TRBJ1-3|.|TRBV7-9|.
TGTGCCAGCAGCTTCGTCCGGGGAACCTCTGGAAACACCATATATTTT
CASSFVRGTSGNTIYF
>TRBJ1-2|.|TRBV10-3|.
TGTGCCATCAGTGAGGACTTCACAGGGTTCGGCTACACCTTC
CAISEDFTGFGYTF
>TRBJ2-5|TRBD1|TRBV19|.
TGTGCCAGTAGTATCACCGGGACAGGGAGGCAGACCCAGTACTTC
CASSITGTGRQTQYF
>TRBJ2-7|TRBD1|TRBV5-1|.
TGCGCCAGCTCTAACGACGGGACAGGGGTCGAGCAGTACTTC
CASSNDGTGVEQYF
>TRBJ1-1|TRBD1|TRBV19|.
TGTGCCAGTAGTGTCGGGACAGGGAATGAAGCTTTCTTT
CASSVGTGNEAFF
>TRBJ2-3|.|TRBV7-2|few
TGTGCCAGCAGTTCGGACATTAGCACAGATACGCAGTATTTT
CASSSDISTDTQYF
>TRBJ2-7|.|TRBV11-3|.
TGTGCCAGCAGCTCCCGCGGCTCCTACGAGCAGTACTTC
CASSSRGSYEQYF
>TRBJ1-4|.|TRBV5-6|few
TGTGCCAGCAGCTTGGACAGAGCAAAACTGTTTTTT
CASSLDRAKLFF
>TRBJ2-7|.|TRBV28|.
TGTGCCAGCAGTAAATTGGACATGCTCTCCTACGAGCAGTACTTC
CASSKLDMLSYEQYF
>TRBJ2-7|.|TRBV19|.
TGTGCCAGTAGTATCGCTCGGGGGAATTACGAGCAGTACTTC
CASSIARGNYEQYF
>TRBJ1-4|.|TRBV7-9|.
TGTGCCAGACTGAGGGTAGGTAATGAAAAACTGTTTTTT
CARLRVGNEKLFF
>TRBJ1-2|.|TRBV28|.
TGTGCCAGCAGTGACTATGGCTACACCTTC
CASSDYGYTF
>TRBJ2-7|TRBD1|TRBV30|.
TGTGCCTGGACACGACAGGGTTGGCCCAAGTACGAGCAGTACTTC
CAWTRQGWPKYEQYF
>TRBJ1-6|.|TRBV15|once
TGTGCCACCAGCAGAGTTCGGGGGCTCTCTTTAAATTCACCCCTCCACTTT
CATSRVRGLSLNSPLHF
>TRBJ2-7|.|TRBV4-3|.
TGCGCCAGCAGCCCCTCCATGAGCGCTTACTACGAGCAGTACTTC
CASSPSMSAYYEQYF
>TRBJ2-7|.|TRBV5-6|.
TGTGCCAGCAGCTTGACCGGGGCCAGCAGGGAGCAGTACTTC
CASSLTGASREQYF
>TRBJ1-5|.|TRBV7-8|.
TGTGCCAGCAGCCCTAGGGGGGCGAGCAATCAGCCCCAGCATTTT
CASSPRGASNQPQHF
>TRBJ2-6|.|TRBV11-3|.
TGTGCCAGCAGCTCCTCCTTCAACTCTGGGGCCAACGTCCTGACTTTC
CASSSSFNSGANVLTF
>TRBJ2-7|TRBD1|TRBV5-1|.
TGCGCCAGCAGCTTGGGGACGGACAGGGGTGCGGTGCAGTACTTC
CASSLGTDRGAVQYF
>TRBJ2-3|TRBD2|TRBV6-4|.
TGTGCCAGCAGTGACTCAGCGGGAGACACAGATACGCAGTATTTT
CASSDSAGDTDTQYF
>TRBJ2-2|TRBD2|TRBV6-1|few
TGTGCCAGCAGTGAAGACGATAGCGGGGGCGGGGAGCTGTTTTTT
CASSEDDSGGGELFF
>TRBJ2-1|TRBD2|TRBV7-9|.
TGTGCCAGCAGCCCTCGACTAGCGCCTTACAATGAGCAGTTCTTC
CASSPRLAPYNEQFF
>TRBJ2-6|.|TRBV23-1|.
TGCGCCAGCAGTCAATCGACGACTGGGGCCAACGTCCTGACTTTC
CASSQSTTGANVLTF
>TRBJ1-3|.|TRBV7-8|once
TGTGCCAGCAGCTTAGAGGTGGGCTCTGGAAACACCATATATTTT
CASSLEVGSGNTIYF
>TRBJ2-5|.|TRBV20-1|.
TGCAGTGCTTGGGGAGTGGAGACCCAGTACTTC
CSAWGVETQYF
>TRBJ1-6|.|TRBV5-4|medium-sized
TGTGCCAGCAGCTTGGGGGGCGGCGGGTCTAATTCACCCCTCCACTTT
CASSLGGGGSNSPLHF
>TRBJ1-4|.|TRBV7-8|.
TGTGCCAGCAGCCAGGGAGGGGTGAATGAAAAACTGTTTTTT
CASSQGGVNEKLFF
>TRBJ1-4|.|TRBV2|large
TGTGCCAGCAGTGAAGCTTCGGGCGGGAGAGGAAAACTGTTTTTT
CASSEASGGRGKLFF
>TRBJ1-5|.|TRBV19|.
TGTGCCAGTAGGGCCGGGCCCGGTAGCAATCAGCCCCAGCATTTT
CASRAGPGSNQPQHF
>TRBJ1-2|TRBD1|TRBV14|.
TGTGCCAGCAGCCCTAGACAGGGGGGGGTCTATGGCTACACCTTC
CASSPRQGGVYGYTF
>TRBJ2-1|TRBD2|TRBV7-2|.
TGTGCCAGCAGCTTACGGACTAGTCGTCAGTTCTTC
CASSLRTSRQFF
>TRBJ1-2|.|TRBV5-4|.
TGTGCCAGCAGAAACAGGGCAGGCTATGGCTACACCTTC
CASRNRAGYGYTF